The rows below give T cell receptor beta chains drawn from one sample of a study of glioma-infiltrating T cells after dendritic cell vaccination. Assay used: immunoSEQ multiplex PCR; TCRdb lists only in-frame clones, some missing. The sample has roughly 87,000 clones; roughly 87% are singletons. Sample: blood, taken after dendritic cell vaccination. The receptors come from a human donor with glioblastoma. The CDR3 runs from the conserved cysteine through the conserved F or W. The D gene is left open where the match is weak. Clone size is shown for a subset of rows, as once, few, many or a class of expanded clone.

once TRBJ1-4 - 13 TRBV10-3 CAISRQEDEKLFF TGTGCCATCAGCAGGCAGGAAGATGAAAAACTGTTTTTT
- TRBJ2-3 TRBD2 16 TRBV5-1 CASSYATSGGTDTQYF TGCGCCAGCAGCTACGCGACTAGCGGGGGCACAGATACGCAGTATTTT
- TRBJ1-2 TRBD1 13 TRBV9 CASSVGTDYGYTF TGTGCCAGCAGCGTCGGGACAGATTATGGCTACACCTTC
few TRBJ2-7 - 14 TRBV6-4 CASSDSAPSYEQYF TGTGCCAGCAGTGACTCGGCACCTTCCTACGAGCAGTACTTC
once TRBJ2-3 - 13 TRBV12-5 CASGLALTDTQYF TGTGCTAGTGGTTTGGCCCTAACAGATACGCAGTATTTT
- TRBJ2-2 TRBD2 13 TRBV5-1 CASRTSLAGELFF TGCGCCAGCCGGACTAGCTTGGCCGGGGAGCTGTTTTTT
- TRBJ2-7 - 14 TRBV4-1 CASSQAGRIYEQYF TGCGCCAGCAGCCAAGCAGGGAGGATCTACGAGCAGTACTTC
- TRBJ2-2 - 17 TRBV7-9 CASSQRLRGLNTGELFF TGTGCCAGCTCACAGAGGTTGCGGGGGCTAAACACCGGGGAGCTGTTTTTT
few TRBJ2-1 - 12 TRBV6-1 CASSAIGDEQFF TGTGCCAGCAGTGCGATAGGGGATGAGCAGTTCTTC
- TRBJ1-5 TRBD1 16 TRBV2 CASSEFRTGVNQPQHF TGTGCCAGCAGTGAATTCCGGACAGGGGTCAATCAGCCCCAGCATTTT
once TRBJ1-1 TRBD1 15 TRBV19 CASTAGTGGIAEAFF TGTGCCAGTACCGCCGGGACAGGGGGCATCGCTGAAGCTTTCTTT
- TRBJ1-5 - 16 TRBV7-8 CASSLDGTKGSQPQHF TGTGCCAGCAGCTTAGATGGGACTAAGGGCAGTCAGCCCCAGCATTTT
- TRBJ1-1 - 16 TRBV7-3 CASSQWEQGPGTEAFF TGTGCCAGCAGCCAATGGGAACAGGGCCCCGGCACTGAAGCTTTCTTT
- TRBJ2-2 TRBD2 15 TRBV2 CASTAAGDYTGELFF TGTGCCAGCACGGCGGCGGGGGATTACACCGGGGAGCTGTTTTTT
- TRBJ1-5 - 15 TRBV7-2 CASSLVVGSNQPQHF TGTGCCAGCAGCTTAGTAGTCGGTAGCAATCAGCCCCAGCATTTT
- TRBJ1-3 TRBD1 14 TRBV6-1 CASQDRGTGNTIYF TGTGCCAGCCAAGACAGGGGAACTGGAAACACCATATATTTT
- TRBJ1-3 - 16 TRBV7-9 CASSVPQGSSGNTIYF TGTGCCAGCAGCGTACCGCAGGGTAGTTCTGGAAACACCATATATTTT
- TRBJ2-3 TRBD1 14 TRBV6-1 CATRTGGDTDTQYF TGTGCCACCCGGACAGGGGGTGACACAGATACGCAGTATTTT
- TRBJ2-7 - 13 TRBV5-1 CASAAGLYPEQYF TGCGCCAGCGCCGCGGGGCTCTACCCCGAGCAGTACTTC
- TRBJ2-5 TRBD1 16 TRBV14 CASSQESTGGGETQYF TGTGCCAGCAGCCAAGAATCTACAGGGGGTGGAGAGACCCAGTACTTC
- TRBJ2-7 TRBD1 15 TRBV5-6 CASSFFGTGGHEQYF TGTGCCAGCAGCTTTTTTGGGACAGGGGGCCACGAGCAGTACTTC
- TRBJ2-1 - 15 TRBV19 CASSIQLFISNEQFF TGTGCCAGTAGTATACAACTCTTTATCTCTAATGAGCAGTTCTTC
- TRBJ2-2 - 16 TRBV2 CASSELPDRITGELFF TGTGCCAGCAGTGAACTTCCGGACAGAATCACCGGGGAGCTGTTTTTT
- TRBJ2-7 - 11 TRBV29-1 CSVVYSYEQYF TGCAGCGTTGTCTATTCCTACGAGCAGTACTTC
- TRBJ1-1 - 15 TRBV5-1 CASSPGQHMNTEAFF TGCGCCAGCAGCCCGGGACAACATATGAACACTGAAGCTTTCTTT
- TRBJ2-1 TRBD2 12 TRBV6-5 CASSRGGNEQFF TGTGCCAGCAGTCGGGGGGGGAATGAGCAGTTCTTC
- TRBJ1-6 - 14 TRBV7-3 CASSSGDTNSPLHF TGTGCCAGCAGCTCCGGGGACACAAATTCACCCCTCCACTTT
- TRBJ2-7 TRBD2 14 TRBV27 CASSLSGTSYEQYF TGTGCCAGCAGTCTATCCGGGACTAGCTACGAGCAGTACTTC
- TRBJ2-1 TRBD1 16 TRBV5-1 CASSIQTGTAYNEQFF TGCGCCAGCAGCATCCAGACCGGGACAGCTTACAATGAGCAGTTCTTC
- TRBJ1-1 - 14 TRBV19 CASSTQGRRTEAFF TGTGCCAGTAGTACACAGGGTCGAAGGACTGAAGCTTTCTTT
- TRBJ1-6 - 18 TRBV5-1 CASSPGTVTSSYNSPLHF TGCGCCAGCAGCCCGGGGACGGTGACTAGCTCCTATAATTCACCCCTCCACTTT
- TRBJ2-1 TRBD1 17 TRBV5-1 CASRPPPDRVPYNEQFF TGCGCCAGCAGACCCCCACCGGACAGGGTCCCCTACAATGAGCAGTTCTTC
- TRBJ2-3 TRBD1 12 TRBV5-6 CASNQRAGGKYF TGTGCCAGCAACCAAAGGGCAGGGGGCAAGTATTTT
many TRBJ1-5 TRBD1 16 TRBV7-2 CASSREGDRVNQPQHF TGTGCCAGCAGCCGAGAGGGCGACAGGGTCAATCAGCCCCAGCATTTT
- TRBJ2-1 TRBD1 15 TRBV6-1 CASSEVRTGNDEQFF TGTGCCAGCAGTGAAGTCAGGACAGGGAACGATGAGCAGTTCTTC
- TRBJ2-7 - 17 TRBV6-1 CASSEIPGRGRVYEQYF TGTGCCAGCAGTGAAATCCCCGGGAGGGGGCGCGTCTACGAGCAGTACTTC
- TRBJ1-5 TRBD1 18 TRBV27 CASRSGTGGFGSNQPQHF TGTGCCAGCCGATCCGGGACAGGGGGCTTCGGAAGCAATCAGCCCCAGCATTTT
- TRBJ1-4 - 14 TRBV5-1 CASSWTVQGEKLFF TGCGCCAGCAGCTGGACAGTACAAGGGGAAAAACTGTTTTTT
once TRBJ2-7 - 14 TRBV19 CASSTATGTYEQYF TGTGCCAGTAGTACAGCAACAGGGACCTACGAGCAGTACTTC
- TRBJ1-1 - 14 TRBV25-1 CASSATGMYTEAFF TGTGCCAGCAGTGCGACAGGAATGTACACTGAAGCTTTCTTT
- TRBJ1-5 - 15 TRBV12-5 CASGLWEGINQPQHF TGTGCTAGTGGTTTGTGGGAGGGAATCAATCAGCCCCAGCATTTT